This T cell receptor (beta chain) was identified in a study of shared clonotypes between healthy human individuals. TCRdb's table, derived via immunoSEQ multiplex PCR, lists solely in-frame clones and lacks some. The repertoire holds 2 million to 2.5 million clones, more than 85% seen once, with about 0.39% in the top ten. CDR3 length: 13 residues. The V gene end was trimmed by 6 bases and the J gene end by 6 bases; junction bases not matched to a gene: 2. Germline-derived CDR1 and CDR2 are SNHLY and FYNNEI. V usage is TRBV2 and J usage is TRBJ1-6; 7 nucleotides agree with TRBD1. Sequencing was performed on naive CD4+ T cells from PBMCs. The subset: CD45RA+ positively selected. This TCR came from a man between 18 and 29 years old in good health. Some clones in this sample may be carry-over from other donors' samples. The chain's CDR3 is CASRGTVNSPLHF. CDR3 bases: TGTGCCAGCAGGGGGACAGTTAATTCACCCCTCCACTTT.